This TCR beta chain was found in a study of blood T cell repertoires in COVID-19. At the level of the study: The origin of the acute and convalescent COVID-19 samples was the United States, Italy and Spain.

Method: immunoSEQ multiplex PCR; TCRdb's copy keeps in-frame clones and lacks some. This table has about 50,000 clones, around 82% appearing once. V gave up 4 bases and J gave up 5 bases, with 13 bases separating them. The CDR3 sequence is 13 residues long. Germline V gives CDR1 SGHTS, CDR2 YDEGEE. J is TRBJ2-7 and V is TRBV5-8; possibly TRBD1 for D (6 bases). The TCR originated in an elderly woman with acute or convalescent COVID-19. The specimen was peripheral blood. CDR3 protein: CASSLRGRNEQYF. The DNA of the CDR3 is TGTGCCAGCAGCCTGAGGGGGAGAAACGAGCAGTACTTC.